The TCR beta chain described here comes from a study of blood T cell repertoires in COVID-19. The wider study: Samples representing acute and convalescent COVID-19 were sourced from the United States, Italy and Spain. The cDNA or gDNA used as material had been derived from T cells, B-cell-depleted T cells, or PBMCs.

Seattle-derived patients entered the study during active infection and were followed longitudinally. With V trimmed by 3 bases and J by 6 bases, 5 bases remained unmatched. CDR3 length: 16 amino acids. CDR1 is SGDLS, CDR2 YYNGEE, per germline. Original processing methods: The authors estimated nucleated cell counts from reference gene primer amplification. Clones were sequenced by immunoSEQ multiplex PCR, and TCRdb holds only the in-frame ones, with some missing. Clone size and the V and J calls come from that table; the DNA yielded D and trimming. The repertoire holds about 370,000 clones, with around 87% as singletons.

This rearrangement joins TRBV9 to TRBJ2-2; 13 positions match TRBD2. The sequence came from a woman in her thirties with COVID-19, enrolled during active disease. The specimen was peripheral blood. This CDR3 reads CASSEGTSGKPGELFF. The DNA of the CDR3 is TGTGCCAGCAGCGAGGGGACTAGCGGGAAGCCCGGGGAGCTGTTTTTT.